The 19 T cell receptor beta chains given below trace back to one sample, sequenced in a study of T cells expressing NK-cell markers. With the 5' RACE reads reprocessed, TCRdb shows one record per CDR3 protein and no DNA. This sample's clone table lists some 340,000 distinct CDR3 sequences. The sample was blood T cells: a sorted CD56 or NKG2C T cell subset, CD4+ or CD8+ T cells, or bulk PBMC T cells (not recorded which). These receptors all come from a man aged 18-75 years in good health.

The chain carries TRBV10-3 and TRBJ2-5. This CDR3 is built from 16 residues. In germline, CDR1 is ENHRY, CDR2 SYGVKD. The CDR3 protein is CAISESTARSQETQYF.

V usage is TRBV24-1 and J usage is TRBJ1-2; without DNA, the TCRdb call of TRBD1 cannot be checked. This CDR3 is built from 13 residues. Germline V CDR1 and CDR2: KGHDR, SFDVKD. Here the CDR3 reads CATSDFRDNGYTF.

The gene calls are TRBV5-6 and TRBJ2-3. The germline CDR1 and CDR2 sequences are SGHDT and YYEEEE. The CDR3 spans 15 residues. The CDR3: CASSLHLGSTDTQYF.

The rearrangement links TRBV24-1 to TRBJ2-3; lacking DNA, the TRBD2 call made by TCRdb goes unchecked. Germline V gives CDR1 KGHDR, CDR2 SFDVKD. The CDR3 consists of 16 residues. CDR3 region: CATSDRTSGVGDTQYF.

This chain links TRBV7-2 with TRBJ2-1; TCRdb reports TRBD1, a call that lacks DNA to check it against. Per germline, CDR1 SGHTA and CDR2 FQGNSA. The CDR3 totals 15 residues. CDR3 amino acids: CASRSEPGYYNEQFF.

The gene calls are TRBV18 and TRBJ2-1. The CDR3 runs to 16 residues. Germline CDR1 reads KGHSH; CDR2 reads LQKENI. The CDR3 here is CASSEKFMSSYNEQFF.

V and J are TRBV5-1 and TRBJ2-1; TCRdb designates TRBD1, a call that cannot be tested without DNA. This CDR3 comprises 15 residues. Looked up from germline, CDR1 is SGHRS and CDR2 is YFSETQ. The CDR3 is CASSFGGGSYNEQFF.

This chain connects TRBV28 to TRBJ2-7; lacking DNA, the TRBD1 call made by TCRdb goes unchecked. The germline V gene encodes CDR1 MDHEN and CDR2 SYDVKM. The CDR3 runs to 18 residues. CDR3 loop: CASSPSGQGRERSYEQYF.

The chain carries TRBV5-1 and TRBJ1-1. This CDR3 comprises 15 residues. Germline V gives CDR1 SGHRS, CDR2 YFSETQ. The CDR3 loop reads CASSLAVFRESEAFF.

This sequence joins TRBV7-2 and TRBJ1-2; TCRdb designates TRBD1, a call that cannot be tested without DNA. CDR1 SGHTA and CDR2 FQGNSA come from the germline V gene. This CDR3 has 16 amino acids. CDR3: CASSKGTGFGNYGYTF.

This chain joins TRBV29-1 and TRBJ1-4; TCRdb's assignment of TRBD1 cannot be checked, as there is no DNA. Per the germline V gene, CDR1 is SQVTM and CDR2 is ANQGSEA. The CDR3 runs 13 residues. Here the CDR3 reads CSVRDRGIEKLFF.

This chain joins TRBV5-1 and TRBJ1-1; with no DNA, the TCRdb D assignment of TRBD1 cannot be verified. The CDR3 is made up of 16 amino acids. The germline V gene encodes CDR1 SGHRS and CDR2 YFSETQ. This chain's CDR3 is CASSLRVVTDYTEAFF.

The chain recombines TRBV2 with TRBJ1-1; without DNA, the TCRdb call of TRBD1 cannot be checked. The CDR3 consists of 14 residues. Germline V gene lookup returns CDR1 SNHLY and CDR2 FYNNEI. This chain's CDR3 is CASQDTRLTRGAFF.

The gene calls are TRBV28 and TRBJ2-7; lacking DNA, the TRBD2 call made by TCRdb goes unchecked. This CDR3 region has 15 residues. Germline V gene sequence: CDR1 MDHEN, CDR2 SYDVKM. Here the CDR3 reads CASSPPGTRAYEQYF.

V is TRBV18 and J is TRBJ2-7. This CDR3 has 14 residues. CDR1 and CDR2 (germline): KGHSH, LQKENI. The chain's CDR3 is CASSPLATHYEQYF.

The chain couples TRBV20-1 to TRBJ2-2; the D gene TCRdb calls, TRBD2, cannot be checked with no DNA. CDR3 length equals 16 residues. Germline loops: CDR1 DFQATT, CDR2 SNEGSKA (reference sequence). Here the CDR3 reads CSATPTSGGGYGELFF.

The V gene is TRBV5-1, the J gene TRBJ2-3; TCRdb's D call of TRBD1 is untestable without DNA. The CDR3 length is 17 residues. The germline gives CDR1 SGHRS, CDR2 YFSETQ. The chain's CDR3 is CASSLEPTGTGGDTQYF.

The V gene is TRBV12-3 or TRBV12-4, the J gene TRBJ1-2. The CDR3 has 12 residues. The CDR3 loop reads CASSLRTEDYTF.

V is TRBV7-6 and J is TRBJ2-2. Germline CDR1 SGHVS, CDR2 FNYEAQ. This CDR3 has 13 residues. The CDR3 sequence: CASSLAGNGELFF.